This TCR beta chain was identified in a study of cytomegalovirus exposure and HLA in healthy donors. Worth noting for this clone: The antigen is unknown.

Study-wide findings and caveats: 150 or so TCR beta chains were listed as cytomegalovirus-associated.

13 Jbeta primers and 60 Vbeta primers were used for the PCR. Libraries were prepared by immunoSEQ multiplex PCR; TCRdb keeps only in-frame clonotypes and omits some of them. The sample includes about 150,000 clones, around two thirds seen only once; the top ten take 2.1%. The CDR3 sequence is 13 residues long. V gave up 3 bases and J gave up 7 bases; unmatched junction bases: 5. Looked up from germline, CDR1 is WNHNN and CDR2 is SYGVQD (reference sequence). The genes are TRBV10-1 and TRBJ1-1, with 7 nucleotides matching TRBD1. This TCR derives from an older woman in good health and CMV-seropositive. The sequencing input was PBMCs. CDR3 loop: CASSELRTGEAFF. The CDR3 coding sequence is TGCGCCAGCAGTGAACTAAGGACAGGTGAAGCTTTCTTT.